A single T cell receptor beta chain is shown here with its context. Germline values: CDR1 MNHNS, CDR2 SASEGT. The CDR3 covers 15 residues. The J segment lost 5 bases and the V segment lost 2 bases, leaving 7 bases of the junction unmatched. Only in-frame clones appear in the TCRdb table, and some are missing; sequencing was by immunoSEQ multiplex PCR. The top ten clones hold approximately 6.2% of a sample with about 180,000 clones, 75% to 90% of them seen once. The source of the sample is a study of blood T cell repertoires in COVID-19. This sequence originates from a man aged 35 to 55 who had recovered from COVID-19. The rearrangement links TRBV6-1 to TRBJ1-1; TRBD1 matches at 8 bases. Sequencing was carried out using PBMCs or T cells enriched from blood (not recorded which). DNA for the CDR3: TGTGCCAGCAGTGAATACGGCAGGGGGCAGACTGAAGCTTTCTTT. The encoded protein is CASSEYGRGQTEAFF.